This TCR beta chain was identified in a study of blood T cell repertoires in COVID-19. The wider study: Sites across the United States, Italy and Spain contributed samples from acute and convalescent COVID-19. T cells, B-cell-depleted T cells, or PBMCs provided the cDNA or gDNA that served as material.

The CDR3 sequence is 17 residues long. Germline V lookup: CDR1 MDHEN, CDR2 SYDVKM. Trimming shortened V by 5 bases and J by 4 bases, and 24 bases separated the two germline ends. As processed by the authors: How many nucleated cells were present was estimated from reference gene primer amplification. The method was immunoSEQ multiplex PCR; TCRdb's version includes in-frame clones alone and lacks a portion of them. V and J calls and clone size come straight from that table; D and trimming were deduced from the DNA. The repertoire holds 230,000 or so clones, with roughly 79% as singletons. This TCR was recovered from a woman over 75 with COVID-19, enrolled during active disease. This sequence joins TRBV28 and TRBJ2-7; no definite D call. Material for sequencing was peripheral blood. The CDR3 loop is CASSLPKRASWSYEQYF. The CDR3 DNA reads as TGTGCCAGCAGTCTGCCCAAAAGAGCTAGTTGGTCTTACGAGCAGTACTTC.